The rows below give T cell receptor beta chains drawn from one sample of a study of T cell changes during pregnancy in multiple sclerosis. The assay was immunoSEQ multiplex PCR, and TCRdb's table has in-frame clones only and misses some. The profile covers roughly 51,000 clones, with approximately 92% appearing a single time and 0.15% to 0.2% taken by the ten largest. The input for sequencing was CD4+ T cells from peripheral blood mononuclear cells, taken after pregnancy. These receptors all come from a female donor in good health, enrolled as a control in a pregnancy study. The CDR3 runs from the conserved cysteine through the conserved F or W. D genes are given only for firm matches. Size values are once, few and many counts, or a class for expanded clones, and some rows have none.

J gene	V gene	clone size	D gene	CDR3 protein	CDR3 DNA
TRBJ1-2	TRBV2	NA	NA	CASRTTGSGGYTF	TGTGCCAGCAGAACCACAGGTTCTGGGGGCTACACCTTC
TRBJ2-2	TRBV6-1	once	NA	CASRRGGLGTGELFF	TGTGCCAGCAGAAGGGGGGGCCTCGGCACCGGGGAGCTGTTTTTT
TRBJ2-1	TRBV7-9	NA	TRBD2	CASSLARGAIGNKQFF	TGTGCCAGCAGCTTAGCGCGGGGGGCGATTGGCAATAAGCAGTTCTTC
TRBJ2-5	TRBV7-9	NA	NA	CASSLLGVETQYF	TGTGCCAGCAGCTTGCTAGGAGTAGAGACCCAGTACTTC
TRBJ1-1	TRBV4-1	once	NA	CASRDNREAFF	TGCGCCAGCAGGGATAACAGGGAAGCTTTCTTT
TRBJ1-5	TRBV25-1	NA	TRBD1	CGHRGRIPFNQPQHF	TGTGGCCACAGGGGGCGAATACCTTTCAATCAGCCCCAGCATTTT
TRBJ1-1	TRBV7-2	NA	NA	CASSASLLGLGRAFF	TGTGCCAGCAGCGCTAGCCTCTTAGGTCTGGGAAGAGCTTTCTTT
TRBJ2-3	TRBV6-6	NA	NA	CASSPRTVTDTQYF	TGTGCCAGCAGTCCCCGGACAGTCACAGATACGCAGTATTTT
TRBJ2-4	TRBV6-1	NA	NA	CASSSSDRVKNIQYF	NA
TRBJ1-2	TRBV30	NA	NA	CAWKDSHGYTF	TGTGCCTGGAAAGACTCACATGGCTACACCTTC
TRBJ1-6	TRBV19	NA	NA	CASSMVNSYNSPLHF	TGTGCCAGTAGTATGGTAAACAGCTACAATTCACCCCTCCACTTT
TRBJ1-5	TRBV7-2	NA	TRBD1	CASSLARGSNQPQHF	TGTGCCAGCAGCTTAGCCAGGGGGAGCAATCAGCCCCAGCATTTT
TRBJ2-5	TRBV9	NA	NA	CASSPSGEGWLAETQYF	TGTGCCAGCTCCCCCTCAGGGGAGGGCTGGTTGGCAGAGACCCAGTACTTC
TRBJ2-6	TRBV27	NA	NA	CASSFRGFGSGANVLTF	TGTGCCAGCAGTTTTCGGGGTTTTGGATCTGGGGCCAACGTCCTGACTTTC
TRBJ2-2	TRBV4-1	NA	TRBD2	CASSPGTTQNTGELFF	TGCGCCAGCAGCCCAGGGACTACACAGAACACCGGGGAGCTGTTTTTT
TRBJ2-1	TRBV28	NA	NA	CASDSRWEQFF	TGTGCCAGCGATTCTCGGTGGGAGCAGTTCTTC
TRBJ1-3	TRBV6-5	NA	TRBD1	CASSGTAGNTIYF	TGTGCCAGCAGTGGGACAGCCGGAAACACCATATATTTT
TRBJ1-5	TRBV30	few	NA	CAWRAREKPGQPQHF	TGTGCCTGGAGAGCTCGGGAGAAGCCGGGTCAGCCCCAGCATTTT
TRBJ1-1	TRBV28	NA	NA	CASSEGLGSTEAFF	TGTGCCAGCAGTGAGGGTTTGGGGAGCACTGAAGCTTTCTTT
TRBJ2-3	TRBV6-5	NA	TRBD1	CASSWTGLGDADTQYF	TGTGCCAGCAGTTGGACAGGGCTCGGTGACGCAGATACGCAGTATTTT
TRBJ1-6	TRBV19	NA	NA	CASSISSPNSPLHF	TGTGCCAGTAGTATCTCCAGTCCGAATTCACCCCTCCACTTT
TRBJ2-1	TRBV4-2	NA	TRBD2	CASSQEWTSVRGGQFF	TGTGCCAGCAGCCAAGAATGGACTAGCGTTCGGGGTGGGCAGTTCTTC
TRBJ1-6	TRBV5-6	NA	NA	CASRGGYAYNSPLHF	TGTGCCAGCAGGGGAGGGTACGCGTATAATTCACCCCTCCACTTT
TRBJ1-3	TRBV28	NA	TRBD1	CASSFGTGSFGTIYF	TGTGCCAGCAGTTTCGGGACAGGGTCTTTTGGCACCATATATTTT
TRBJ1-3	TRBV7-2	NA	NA	CASRRREDGNTIYF	TGTGCCAGCAGGAGGCGAGAGGATGGAAACACCATATATTTT
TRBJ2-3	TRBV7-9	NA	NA	CASSLMAVDTQYF	TGTGCCAGCAGCTTAATGGCTGTGGATACGCAGTATTTT
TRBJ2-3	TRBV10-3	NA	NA	CAISGVAGSTDTQYF	TGTGCCATCAGTGGGGTCGCGGGGTCAACAGATACGCAGTATTTT
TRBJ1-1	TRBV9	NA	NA	CASSVDPVYTEAFF	TGTGCCAGCAGCGTAGACCCAGTTTACACTGAAGCTTTCTTT
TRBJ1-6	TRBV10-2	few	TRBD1	CASSEPTGWNSPLHF	TGCGCCAGCAGTGAGCCGACAGGGTGGAATTCACCCCTCCACTTT
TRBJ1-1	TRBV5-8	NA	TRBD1	CASSLGTGPTEAFF	TGTGCCAGCAGCTTGGGGACAGGGCCCACTGAAGCTTTCTTT
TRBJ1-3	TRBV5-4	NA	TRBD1	CASSIEDRGENTIYF	TGTGCCAGCAGCATAGAGGACAGGGGGGAAAACACCATATATTTT
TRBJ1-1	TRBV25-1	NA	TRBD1	CASSVDRGRTEAFF	TGTGCCAGCAGTGTCGACAGGGGACGTACTGAAGCTTTCTTT
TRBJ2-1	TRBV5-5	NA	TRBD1	CASSLTGVKGNEQFF	TGTGCCAGCAGCCTGACAGGGGTCAAAGGCAATGAGCAGTTCTTC
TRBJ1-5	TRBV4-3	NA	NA	CASSQDRYQPQHF	TGCGCCAGCAGCCAAGATAGATATCAGCCCCAGCATTTT
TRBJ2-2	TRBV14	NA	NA	CASSAGGTGELFF	TGTGCCAGCAGTGCAGGGGGGACCGGGGAGCTGTTTTTT
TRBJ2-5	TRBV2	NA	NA	CASSEKDGGETQYF	TGTGCCAGCAGTGAGAAGGACGGGGGAGAGACCCAGTACTTC
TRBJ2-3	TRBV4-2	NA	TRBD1	CASSLSPGTGSAGTDTQYF	TGTGCCAGCAGCCTCTCCCCCGGGACAGGGTCGGCCGGCACAGATACGCAGTATTTT
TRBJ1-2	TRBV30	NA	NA	CAWASRAGHGYTF	TGTGCCTGGGCTTCGAGGGCAGGCCATGGCTACACCTTC
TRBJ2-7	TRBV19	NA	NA	CASSLLGGSYEQYF	TGTGCCAGTAGTCTACTCGGAGGATCCTACGAGCAGTACTTC
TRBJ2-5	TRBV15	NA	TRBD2	CATSRSGGYQETQYF	TGTGCCACCAGCAGGAGCGGGGGGTACCAAGAGACCCAGTACTTC
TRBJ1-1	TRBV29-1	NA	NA	CSVEFEEAFF	TGCAGCGTTGAGTTTGAGGAAGCTTTCTTT
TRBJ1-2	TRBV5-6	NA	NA	CASSLEQRSYGYTF	TGTGCCAGCAGCTTGGAGCAGCGGAGCTATGGCTACACCTTC
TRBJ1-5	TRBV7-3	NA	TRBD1	CASRRPGQDLPPNQPQHF	TGTGCCAGCAGGCGCCCGGGACAGGACCTTCCCCCAAATCAGCCCCAGCATTTT
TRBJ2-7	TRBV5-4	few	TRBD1	CASSETGVSYEQYF	TGTGCCAGCAGCGAGACAGGGGTTTCCTACGAGCAGTACTTC